Listed below are T cell receptor beta chains from one sample, sequenced in a study of T cells in Graves' hyperthyroidism and ophthalmopathy. TCRdb recomputed calls from the multiplex PCR reads with MiXCR, one row per CDR3 protein. The data show 85,000 to 110,000 distinct CDR3 sequences, roughly 44% seen once. The sample consisted of blood. Receptors were obtained from a man between 35 and 55 years old with Graves' hyperthyroidism. Both conserved end residues are part of each CDR3. A D gene is named only where the DNA matches it firmly. Some rows mark clone size as missing; the rest say once, few, many or name a class of expanded clone.

clone_size j_call d_call v_call cdr3_nt cdr3_aa
NA TRBJ2-1 TRBD2 TRBV7-6 TGTGCCAGCAGCTCTCCGGGACTAGCGGGTAATGAGCAGTTCTTC CASSSPGLAGNEQFF
many TRBJ1-1 NA TRBV5-4 TGTGCCAGCAGCTCGTTAAATGAGAACACTGAAGCTTTCTTT CASSSLNENTEAFF
many TRBJ2-3 TRBD2 TRBV9 TGTGCCAGCAGCGTAGTTGGGACTAGCGGGAGTACAGATACGCAGTATTTT CASSVVGTSGSTDTQYF
many TRBJ2-7 NA TRBV7-9 TGTGCCAGCAGCTTAGCGGGAGACTACGAGCAGTACTTC CASSLAGDYEQYF
many TRBJ2-7 NA TRBV11-3 TGTGCCAGCAGCTCCGGAGGGTACGAGCAGTACTTC CASSSGGYEQYF
many TRBJ1-2 NA TRBV28 TGTGCCAGCAGTGGATTGGGAGGACCTCCCTTTGGCTACACCTTC CASSGLGGPPFGYTF
NA TRBJ2-5 TRBD1 TRBV15 TGTGCCACCGGAGTGGGGGGGACAGGGAAAGAGACCCAGTACTTC CATGVGGTGKETQYF
once TRBJ1-2 NA TRBV10-3 TGTGCCATCACGGGGGAGGAATATGGCTACACCTTC CAITGEEYGYTF
NA TRBJ1-5 NA TRBV7-2 TGTGCCAGCAGCCAATACACAGATAGCAGTCAGCCCCAGCATTTT CASSQYTDSSQPQHF
many TRBJ1-6 NA TRBV30 TGTGCCTGGAGTGAAGGCAGGGTTTCACCCCTCCACTTT CAWSEGRVSPLHF
few TRBJ2-1 NA TRBV18 TGTGCCAGCTCACTCGGGACTTCAGGGCAGTTCTTC CASSLGTSGQFF
once TRBJ2-7 TRBD1 TRBV6-6 TGTGCCAGCAGTCCCTGGACAGGACCCTACGAGCAGTACTTC CASSPWTGPYEQYF
NA TRBJ2-3 NA TRBV7-9 TGTGCCAGCAGCCTAGGCCCGGCGGTAATCACAGATACGCAGTATTTT CASSLGPAVITDTQYF
many TRBJ2-3 TRBD2 TRBV6-5 TGTGCCAGCAGTTACGCGGGGGGCACAGATACGCAGTATTTT CASSYAGGTDTQYF
NA TRBJ2-5 NA TRBV6-1 TGTGCCAGCAGCGCCAAAGGAGGGGGCGTACGCACCGGGGAGACCCAGTACTTC CASSAKGGGVRTGETQYF
NA TRBJ1-5 NA TRBV2 TGTGCCAGCATCGTCGGCAGCAATCAGCCCCAGCATTTT CASIVGSNQPQHF
many TRBJ2-7 NA TRBV2 TGTGCCAGCAGAGCGGATTCCTACGAGCAGTACTTC CASRADSYEQYF
many TRBJ1-2 NA TRBV19 TGTGCCAGTAAAGAGCGGAGCGGAACGGGGGGCTACACCTTC CASKERSGTGGYTF
many TRBJ2-5 NA TRBV3-1 TGTGCCAGCAGCCAAAGGGGAGAGGCCCAGTACTTC CASSQRGEAQYF
many TRBJ2-1 NA TRBV7-9 TGTGCCAGCAGCTTACGGGTCAGGGATGAGCAGTTCTTC CASSLRVRDEQFF
NA TRBJ1-5 NA TRBV10-2 TGCGCCAGCAGTGAGAGTAACAGGTATAGCAATCGGCCCCAGCATTTT CASSESNRYSNRPQHF
NA TRBJ2-3 NA TRBV29-1 TGCAGCTTGCTTGGGGGCACAGATACGCAGTATTTT CSLLGGTDTQYF
once TRBJ1-2 NA TRBV7-2 TGTGCCAGCAGCTCCGCGGACAAGGTTTACTATGGCTACACCTTC CASSSADKVYYGYTF
NA TRBJ2-3 TRBD2 TRBV29-1 TGCAGCGCTATCAGCGGGGGGAATACGCAGTATTTT CSAISGGNTQYF
many TRBJ2-7 NA TRBV7-9 TGTGCCAGCAGCATGGTGGGCCGGGACGAGCAGTACTTC CASSMVGRDEQYF
NA TRBJ1-1 TRBD1 TRBV7-6 TGTGCCAGCAGCACGCGGGACAGCAACACTGAAGCTTTCTTT CASSTRDSNTEAFF
NA TRBJ2-5 NA TRBV20-1 TGCAGTGCTAGGGGGGTTAGCGGCCAAGAGACCCAGTACTTC CSARGVSGQETQYF
NA TRBJ2-7 NA TRBV20-1 TGCAGTGCTAGAGCCGCGAACACCGGGGAGCTGTACTTC CSARAANTGELYF
NA TRBJ1-2 NA TRBV7-9 TGTGCCAGCAGCTTAGGTGCAGGGGTGGGATTCACCTTC CASSLGAGVGFTF
NA TRBJ2-3 NA TRBV4-1 TGCGCCATCAAGCCCCGACTTCCCATAGGGGCAGATACGCAGTATTTT CAIKPRLPIGADTQYF
NA TRBJ2-7 NA TRBV2 TGTGCCAGCAGTGAAGGGGGGGGCCCCTACGAGCAGTACTTC CASSEGGGPYEQYF
NA TRBJ2-1 TRBD2 TRBV7-2 TGTGCCAGCAGCCTACCGACTAGCGGATCCTACAATGAGCAGTTCTTC CASSLPTSGSYNEQFF
NA TRBJ1-5 TRBD1 TRBV7-8 TGTGCCTGTCGGGGTGGACAGGGTGGTCAGCCCCAGCATTTT CACRGGQGGQPQHF
many TRBJ2-4 NA TRBV24-1 TGTGCCACCAGTGATTTACAGGGAGAAATTCAGTACTTC CATSDLQGEIQYF
NA TRBJ2-5 NA TRBV7-2 TGTGCCAGCAGCTTAGGAGTTTGGGAGACCCAGTACTTC CASSLGVWETQYF
many TRBJ2-1 TRBD2 TRBV24-1 TGTGCCACCAGTGCTTCCGGACTAGCGGGAGCGGGTGAGCAGTTCTTC CATSASGLAGAGEQFF
many TRBJ2-7 TRBD1 TRBV2 TGTGCCAGCAGGGGACAGGGGGCGATCAACGAGCAGTACTTC CASRGQGAINEQYF
many TRBJ2-1 NA TRBV15 TGTGCCACCAGCAGGGACGTTAGCTCCTACAATGAGCAGTTCTTC CATSRDVSSYNEQFF
many TRBJ1-1 NA TRBV6-2/TRBV6-3 TGTGCCAGCAGGAGCCCTCAGAGGAACACTGAAGCTTTCTTT CASRSPQRNTEAFF
many TRBJ2-7 TRBD1 TRBV10-3 TGTGCCATCAACCGTCACGGGACAGGGGGCAACGAGCAGTACTTC CAINRHGTGGNEQYF
many TRBJ1-1 NA TRBV19 TGTGCCAGTACTCAGGGGAGGGGCCGGATCCTTGAAGCTTTCTTT CASTQGRGRILEAFF
many TRBJ2-2 TRBD2 TRBV20-1 TGCAGTGCCCAGGGACTAGCGGGCCCCGGGGAGCTGTTTTTT CSAQGLAGPGELFF
NA TRBJ2-5 NA TRBV7-6 TGCGCCAGCAGCCATGGGACCCAGTACTTC CASSHGTQYF